The 5 T cell receptor beta chains below come from one sample, sequenced in a study of T cells after yellow fever vaccination. MiXCR, run by TCRdb on the 5' RACE reads, gives a single entry per CDR3 protein. The sample consists of some 350,000 distinct CDR3 sequences, roughly 4.3% of them appearing once. The sequenced sample was PBMCs, obtained 5 days after the yellow fever booster vaccination. The receptors originated from a young man who received the YFV17D yellow fever vaccine.

This clonotype was found a few times. V gene TRBV6-5 combines with J gene TRBJ2-5, with D possibly being TRBD1 (5 bases). The CDR3 extends over 14 amino acids. Trimming removed 6 bases from V and 3 bases from J, with 14 bases in between. Germline V gene sequence: CDR1 MNHEY, CDR2 SVGAGI. The CDR3 bases are TGTGCCAGCAGCCTCTGGGGCAAAGAAGAGACCCAGTACTTC. Amino acid sequence: CASSLWGKEETQYF.

In its sample, this clonotype was seen a few times. V is TRBV15 and J is TRBJ2-1, with 8 bases identical to TRBD1. This CDR3 is 18 amino acids long. Germline assignment: CDR1 LNHNV and CDR2 YYDKDF (reference sequence). V gave up 1 base and J gave up 4 bases; unmatched junction bases: 12. In DNA, the CDR3 is TGTGCCACCAGCAGAGTTAGGACCGGGACAGGACGGTACAATGAGCAGTTCTTC. Its translation is CATSRVRTGTGRYNEQFF.

The chain employs TRBV20-1 and TRBJ2-3; 8 bases match TRBD2. This CDR3 is 14 amino acids long. Germline lookup yields CDR1 DFQATT and CDR2 SNEGSKA (reference sequence). The V gene end was trimmed by 6 bases and the J gene end by 5 bases; junction bases not matched to a gene: 10. This CDR3 reads CSALAGGAQDTQYF. CDR3 sequence (DNA): TGCAGTGCGTTGGCCGGGGGGGCCCAAGATACGCAGTATTTT.

Regarding this clonotype: The junction does not match germline at one end; this may be a read error. This chain joins TRBV20-1 and TRBJ2-1; possible D gene TRBD2, 6 bases. Germline CDR1 reads DFQATT; CDR2 reads SNEGSKA (reference sequence). This CDR3 region has 13 residues. The CDR3 nucleotides read TGCAGTGCTAGAGCCCCGGACTTCCGGGAGCAGCTCTTC. Residues: CSARAPDFREQLF.

This clonotype appeared many times. The chain couples TRBV20-1 to TRBJ2-1; possible D gene TRBD2, 5 bases. This CDR3 comprises 11 residues. Deletions cut 5 bases from V and 4 bases from J, with 6 bases between. The germline CDR1 and CDR2 sequences are DFQATT and SNEGSKA (reference sequence). CDR3 amino acids: CSAGLYNEQFF. CDR3 nucleotides: TGCAGTGCTGGACTGTACAATGAGCAGTTCTTC.